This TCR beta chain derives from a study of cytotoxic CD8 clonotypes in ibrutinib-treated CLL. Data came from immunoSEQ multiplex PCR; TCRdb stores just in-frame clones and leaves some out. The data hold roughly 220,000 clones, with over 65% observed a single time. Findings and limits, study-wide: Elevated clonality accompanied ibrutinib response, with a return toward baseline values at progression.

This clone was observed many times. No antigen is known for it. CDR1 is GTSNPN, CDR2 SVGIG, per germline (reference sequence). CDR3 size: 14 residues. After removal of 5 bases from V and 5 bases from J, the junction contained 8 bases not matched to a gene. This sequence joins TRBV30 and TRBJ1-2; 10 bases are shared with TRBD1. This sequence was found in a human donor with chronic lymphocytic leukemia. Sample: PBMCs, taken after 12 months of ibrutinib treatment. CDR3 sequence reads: CAWQKDRGEYGYTF. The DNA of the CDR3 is TGTGCCTGGCAAAAGGACAGGGGGGAATATGGCTACACCTTC.